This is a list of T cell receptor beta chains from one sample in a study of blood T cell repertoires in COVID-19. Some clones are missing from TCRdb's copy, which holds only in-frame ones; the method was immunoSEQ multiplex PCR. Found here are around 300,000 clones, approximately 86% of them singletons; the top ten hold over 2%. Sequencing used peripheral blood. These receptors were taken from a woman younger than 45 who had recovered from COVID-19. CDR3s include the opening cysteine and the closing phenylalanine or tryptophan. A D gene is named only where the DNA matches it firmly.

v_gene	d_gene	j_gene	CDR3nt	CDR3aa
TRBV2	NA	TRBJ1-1	TGTGCCAGCAGGGCCAGGGTAGGGGCTGAAGCTTTCTTT	CASRARVGAEAFF
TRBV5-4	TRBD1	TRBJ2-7	TGTGCCAGCAGCTTCCGGGACAGGGAATACGAGCAGTACTTC	CASSFRDREYEQYF
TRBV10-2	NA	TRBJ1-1	TGCGCCAGCCGACAGGTCACTGAAGCTTTCTTT	CASRQVTEAFF
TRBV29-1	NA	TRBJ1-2	TGCAGCGCCGAACACGTAATGATAATCTCCTATGGCTACACCTTC	CSAEHVMIISYGYTF
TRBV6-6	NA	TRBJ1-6	TGTGCCATCAGATTAGAAATGCAGGCTAATTCACCCCTCCACTTT	CAIRLEMQANSPLHF
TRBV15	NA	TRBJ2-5	TGTGCCACCAGCAGGCGGGTCGCGGGGCTAGAGACCCAGTACTTC	CATSRRVAGLETQYF
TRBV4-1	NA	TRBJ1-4	TGCGCCAGCAGCCAAGGAGTAGTGGAGGCAAATGAAAAACTGTTTTTT	CASSQGVVEANEKLFF
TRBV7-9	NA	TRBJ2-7	TGTGCCAGCAGCTTCGCAACAGCTTACGAGCAGTACTTC	CASSFATAYEQYF
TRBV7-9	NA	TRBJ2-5	TGTGCCAGCAGCTTTGGGGCAGGGGTAAAAGAGACCCAGTACTTC	CASSFGAGVKETQYF
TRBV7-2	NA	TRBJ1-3	TGTGCCAGCAGCTTAGGGGGACTGGGACCTGGAAACACCATATATTTT	CASSLGGLGPGNTIYF
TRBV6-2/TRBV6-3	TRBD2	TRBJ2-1	TGTGCCAGCAGTTACTCGAGCGGGAGAAATGAGCAGTTCTTC	CASSYSSGRNEQFF
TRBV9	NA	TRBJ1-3	TGTGCCAGCAGCGTAGATACACCCTCTGGAAACACCATATATTTT	CASSVDTPSGNTIYF
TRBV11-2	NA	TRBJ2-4	TGTGCCAGCACCAATGCCAGGGACAATAGCATTCAGTACTTC	CASTNARDNSIQYF
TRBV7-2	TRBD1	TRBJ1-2	TGTGCCAGCAGCCCCTCCCGGGACAGGGCTAACTATGGCTACACCTTC	CASSPSRDRANYGYTF
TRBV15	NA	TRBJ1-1	TGTGCCACCAGCTCCAGGGGCTACGGCACTGAAGCTTTCTTT	CATSSRGYGTEAFF
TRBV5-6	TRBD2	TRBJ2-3	TGTGCCAGCAGCTTCTTGACTAGCGGGAGGGGAGAGTATTTT	CASSFLTSGRGEYF
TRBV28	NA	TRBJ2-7	TGTGCCAGCAGTTTAAGCTCCTATGGGAGCTACGAGCAGTACTTC	CASSLSSYGSYEQYF
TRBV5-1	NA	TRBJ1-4	TGCGCCAGTCCCAGGGTCGTGACTGAAAAACTGTTTTTT	CASPRVVTEKLFF
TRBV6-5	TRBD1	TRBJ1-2	TGTGCCAGCAACAACCCCAGGACAGGGGATGGCTACACCTTC	CASNNPRTGDGYTF
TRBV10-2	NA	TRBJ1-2	TGCGCCAGCAGTGGGACAGATAACTATGGCTACACCTTC	CASSGTDNYGYTF
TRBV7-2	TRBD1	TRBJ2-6	TGTGCCAGCAGCCCGGACAGGGCTGGGGCCAACGTCCTGACTTTC	CASSPDRAGANVLTF
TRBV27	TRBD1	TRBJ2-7	TGTGCCAACGGGACAGGGGGCGAGCAGTACTTC	CANGTGGEQYF
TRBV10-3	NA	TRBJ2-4	TGTGCCATCAGGAGAGACTTGGATAACATTCAGTACTTC	CAIRRDLDNIQYF
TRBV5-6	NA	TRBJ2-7	TGTGCCAGCAGCTTGGGGCGGGAGCAGTACTTC	CASSLGREQYF
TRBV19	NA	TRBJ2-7	TGTGCCAGTAGTAAAGGGGGGGGGTCCCCTACCTACGAGCAGTACTTC	CASSKGGGSPTYEQYF
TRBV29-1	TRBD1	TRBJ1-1	TGCAGCGTGAGACAGGGGTTCCTGAACACTGAAGCTTTCTTT	CSVRQGFLNTEAFF
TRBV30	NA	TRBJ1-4	TGTGCCTGGACTTACGCCGGGGGGAAACTGTTTTTT	CAWTYAGGKLFF
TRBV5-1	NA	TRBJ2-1	TGCGCCAGCAGCCCGCCCGGACGGGGTGAGCAGTTCTTC	CASSPPGRGEQFF